One sample yielded the 30 T cell receptor beta chains listed below, sequenced in a study of cytomegalovirus exposure and HLA in healthy donors. The PCR had 60 Vbeta and 13 Jbeta primers. The table came from immunoSEQ multiplex PCR; TCRdb's copy has only in-frame clones and leaves some out. The repertoire includes about 130,000 clones, over 80% of them detected once, and over 1.5% sits in the top ten. Sequencing was performed on PBMCs. The receptors stem from a man between 40 and 49 years old in good health and CMV-seronegative.

The chain carries TRBV4-1 and TRBJ2-4; D is possibly TRBD2 (6 bases). The germline V gene encodes CDR1 MGHRA and CDR2 YSYEKL. This CDR3 region has 19 residues. V lost 2 bases, J lost 0 bases, and 20 bases lay in between. CDR3 region: CASSQPLRGGRVAKNIQYF. The CDR3 DNA sequence: TGCGCCAGCAGCCAACCCCTACGTGGAGGGCGTGTAGCCAAAAACATTCAGTACTTC.

The gene calls are TRBV7-2 and TRBJ2-1; 8 bases match TRBD1. Trimming at V came to 5 bases and at J to 9 bases, leaving 15 bases not matched to a gene. This CDR3 contains 16 residues. CDR1 and CDR2 (germline): SGHTA, FQGNSA. The CDR3 reads CASSHPWDRSFGEQFF. The CDR3 region has the DNA TGTGCCAGCAGCCACCCCTGGGACAGGTCCTTTGGTGAGCAGTTCTTC.

The rearrangement links TRBV9 to TRBJ1-3, with TRBD1 as a possible D gene (6 bases). The CDR3 covers 15 residues. Germline V gene lookup returns CDR1 SGDLS and CDR2 YYNGEE. V dropped 3 bases and J dropped 2 bases, with 12 bases sitting between them. This CDR3 reads CASSALEGAGNTIYF. In nucleotides, the CDR3 is TGTGCCAGCAGCGCCTTAGAGGGGGCTGGAAACACCATATATTTT.

This sequence joins TRBV5-4 and TRBJ2-2, with a tentative D call TRBD1 (6 bases). The germline CDR1 and CDR2 sequences are SGHNT and YYREEE (reference sequence). V was cut by 4 bases and J by 5 bases, with 15 bases left in between. The CDR3 is 15 amino acids. CDR3 in DNA: TGTGCCAGCAGCCTGGATACAGGGTCGACCGGGGAGCTGTTTTTT. Translated: CASSLDTGSTGELFF. Complete variable domain (other parts from reference TRBV5-4 and TRBJ2-2): ETGVTQSPTHLIKTRGQQVTLRCSSQSGHNTVSWYQQALGQGPQFIFQYYREEENGRGNFPPRFSGLQFPNYSSELNVNALELDDSALYLCASSLDTGSTGELFFGEGSRLTVL.

This clone came up a few times. The rearrangement links TRBV5-6 to TRBJ2-2; 9 bases line up with TRBD1. Per germline, CDR1 SGHDT and CDR2 YYEEEE. The CDR3 is made up of 17 amino acids. J was trimmed by 3 bases and V by 4 bases; bases with no gene match: 10. The CDR3 sequence: CASSNVYRGRDTGELFF. The CDR3, as DNA: TGTGCCAGCAGCAACGTATACAGGGGGCGGGACACCGGGGAGCTGTTTTTT.

V gene TRBV19 combines with J gene TRBJ2-2; 8 nucleotides agree with TRBD2. The V and J ends lost 10 bases and 2 bases, in that order; junction bases with no gene match: 6. The V gene's germline CDR1 is LNHDA and CDR2 SQIVND (reference sequence). The CDR3 loop spans 14 amino acids. CDR3 in amino acids: CATGGGSNTGELFF. The CDR3 region has the DNA TGTGCCACCGGGGGGGGGTCAAACACCGGGGAGCTGTTTTTT.

The J gene is TRBJ1-1, the V gene TRBV14; no clear D. The germline V gene has CDR1 SGHDN and CDR2 FVKESK. Trimming pared 0 bases from V and 5 bases from J, leaving 7 bases between. The CDR3 runs to 13 residues. This CDR3 reads CASSQDFGTEAFF. DNA for the CDR3: TGTGCCAGCAGCCAAGATTTCGGGACTGAAGCTTTCTTT.

The chain combines TRBV7-9 with TRBJ2-7; a possible D gene is TRBD2 (6 bases). The CDR3 extends over 14 amino acids. Deletions cut 8 bases from V and 5 bases from J, with 19 bases between. CDR1 is SEHNR, CDR2 FQNEAQ, per germline (reference sequence). In nucleotides, the CDR3 is TGTGCCAGCCGGCCGAGCCTAGCGACCGACGAGCAGTACTTC. It yields the protein CASRPSLATDEQYF.

The CDR3 loop is CASSWGQGANSPLHF. The CDR3 DNA follows: TGTGCCAGCAGCTGGGGACAGGGAGCTAATTCACCCCTCCACTTT. The chain links TRBV5-6 to TRBJ1-6, with 9 bases that match TRBD1. The CDR3 sequence is 15 residues long. CDR1 and CDR2 from the germline V gene are SGHDT and YYEEEE. V gave up 3 bases and J gave up 6 bases; unmatched junction bases: 4.

The V gene is TRBV7-8, the J gene TRBJ2-7, with 13 bases aligning to TRBD2. The J segment lost 9 bases and the V segment lost 3 bases, leaving 8 bases of the junction unmatched. Germline CDR1 and CDR2: SGHVS and FQNEAQ. The CDR3 length is 15 residues. Here the CDR3 reads CASSLDELAGGLQYF. Here the CDR3 DNA reads TGTGCCAGCAGCTTGGATGAACTAGCGGGGGGGCTGCAGTACTTC.

V and J are TRBV5-1 and TRBJ1-1, with a possible D match to TRBD1 (5 bases). Trimming removed 7 bases from V and 6 bases from J, with 16 bases in between. The CDR3 has 13 residues. Germline lookup yields CDR1 SGHRS and CDR2 YFSETQ. This CDR3 reads CASSYQGQPEAFF. Written as DNA, the CDR3 is TGCGCCAGCTCGTACCAGGGTCAACCTGAAGCTTTCTTT. Full variable domain (missing parts from reference TRBV5-1 and TRBJ1-1): KAGVTQTPRYLIKTRGQQVTLSCSPISGHRSVSWYQQTPGQGLQFLFEYFSETQRNKGNFPGRFSGRQFSNSRSEMNVSTLELGDSALYLCASSYQGQPEAFFGQGTRLTVV.

The chain carries TRBV5-1 and TRBJ2-2; 8 nucleotides align to TRBD2. CDR1 is SGHRS, CDR2 YFSETQ, per germline. This CDR3 contains 14 residues. V was clipped by 4 bases and J by 4 bases; unmatched bases: 3. The chain's CDR3 is CASSPGLATGELFF. Here the CDR3 DNA reads TGCGCCAGCAGCCCAGGACTAGCCACCGGGGAGCTGTTTTTT.

V is TRBV5-4 and J is TRBJ2-3; 10 bases line up with TRBD2. The germline V gene has CDR1 SGHNT and CDR2 YYREEE (reference sequence). V lost 4 bases and J lost 5; bases outside the gene matches: 4. CDR3 length: 14 residues. For the CDR3, the DNA is TGTGCCAGCAGCCACCGACTAGCGGGAGATACGCAGTATTTT. Its translation: CASSHRLAGDTQYF.

This clone was picked up one time. This CDR3 is CASSRGQEAFEAFF. CDR3 in DNA: TGTGCCAGCAGCCGTGGACAGGAGGCTTTTGAAGCTTTCTTT. The chain joins TRBV5-6 to TRBJ1-1; 7 bases are shared with TRBD1. The germline gives CDR1 SGHDT, CDR2 YYEEEE. The length of the CDR3 is 14 residues. V shed 4 bases, J shed 7 bases, and the junction held 10 bases outside the gene matches.

The V and J genes are TRBV5-4 and TRBJ2-7, with 10 bases lining up with TRBD1. Trimming removed 9 bases from V and 6 bases from J; junction bases left unmatched: 9. The CDR3 spans 13 residues. The V gene's germline CDR1 is SGHNT and CDR2 YYREEE (reference sequence). CDR3 nucleotide sequence: TGTGCCACCCGGGACAGGGGATTTCCCGAGCAGTACTTC. Translating it yields CATRDRGFPEQYF. The variable domain in full, completed from reference TRBV5-4 and TRBJ2-7, reads ETGVTQSPTHLIKTRGQQVTLRCSSQSGHNTVSWYQQALGQGPQFIFQYYREEENGRGNFPPRFSGLQFPNYSSELNVNALELDDSALYLCATRDRGFPEQYFGPGTRLTVT.

The chain is built from TRBV9 and TRBJ2-5; D possibly corresponds to TRBD2 (6 bases). This CDR3 region has 13 residues. Between the trimmed V and J ends, which lost 3 bases and 5 bases, there was a span of 11 bases. From germline, CDR1 is SGDLS and CDR2 YYNGEE. DNA of the CDR3: TGTGCCAGCAGCGCGCCTGGAGGGGAGACCCAGTACTTC. The encoded protein is CASSAPGGETQYF.

The chain links TRBV18 to TRBJ1-5; TRBD1 might be the D (5 bases). The CDR3 runs to 15 residues. The germline V gene has CDR1 KGHSH and CDR2 LQKENI. Deletions cut 5 bases from V and 1 base from J, with 12 bases between. This chain's CDR3 is CASSASSGSNQPQHF. In nucleotides, the CDR3 is TGTGCCAGCTCAGCCAGTTCAGGGAGCAATCAGCCCCAGCATTTT. Supplemented by reference TRBV18 and TRBJ1-5, the full variable domain reads NAGVMQNPRHLVRRRGQEARLRCSPMKGHSHVYWYRQLPEEGLKFMVYLQKENIIDESGMPKERFSAEFPKEGPSILRIQQVVRGDSAAYFCASSASSGSNQPQHFGDGTRLSIL.

V is TRBV28 and J is TRBJ2-3, with 7 positions matching TRBD1. The CDR3 is 14 amino acids. Germline-derived CDR1 and CDR2 are MDHEN and SYDVKM. The ends lost 4 bases at V and 1 base at J; junction bases unmatched: 2. CDR3: CASSSDRGTDTQYF. In nucleotides, the CDR3 is TGTGCCAGCAGTTCTGACAGGGGCACAGATACGCAGTATTTT.

This clone came up once. The chain combines TRBV2 with TRBJ1-3, with TRBD1 as a possible D gene (5 bases). The V end lost 5 bases, the J end lost 0 bases, and 11 bases lay between the germline ends. There are 15 residues in the CDR3. The V gene's germline CDR1 is SNHLY and CDR2 FYNNEI. The CDR3 spells CASSPRVLSGNTIYF. The CDR3 nucleotides read TGTGCCAGCAGTCCCAGGGTCCTCTCTGGAAACACCATATATTTT.

The chain employs TRBV19 and TRBJ1-5; 9 bases match TRBD1. The CDR3 runs 16 residues. Germline trimming cut 5 bases from V and 5 bases from J; bases unmatched to any gene: 10. Germline V CDR1 and CDR2: LNHDA, SQIVND (reference sequence). The CDR3 nucleotides read TGTGCCAGTAGTCCGGGACAGGGATTTGGCCATCAGCCCCAGCATTTT. It translates to CASSPGQGFGHQPQHF.

J is TRBJ2-7 and V is TRBV5-4; possibly TRBD2 for D (5 bases). The length of the CDR3 is 15 residues. V lost 0 bases to trimming and J lost 2 bases, with 12 bases between them. Germline loops: CDR1 SGHNT, CDR2 YYREEE (reference sequence). In DNA form, the CDR3 reads TGTGCCAGCAGCTTGGGACACAAGGGAGCCTACGAGCAGTACTTC. Translation: CASSLGHKGAYEQYF.

This clone is a singleton in its sample. The CDR3: CASSLVGGGANEQFF. In DNA form, the CDR3 reads TGTGCCAGCAGCTTAGTTGGCGGGGGGGCGAATGAGCAGTTCTTC. The rearrangement links TRBV7-2 to TRBJ2-1; 9 bases line up with TRBD2. The germline V gene encodes CDR1 SGHTA and CDR2 FQGNSA. J lost 7 bases, V lost 1 base, and 5 bases had no gene match. The CDR3 length is 15 residues.

This chain links TRBV7-9 with TRBJ2-5; a possible D gene is TRBD1 (5 bases). TRBJ2-7 explains the end of the DNA better; the J call may be wrong. Germline V lookup: CDR1 SEHNR, CDR2 FQNEAQ (reference sequence). CDR3 length: 14 residues. The CDR3 is CASSLAQGTYEQYF. The CDR3 bases are TGTGCCAGCAGCTTAGCGCAGGGTACCTACGAGCAGTACTTC.

The rearrangement joins TRBV5-1 to TRBJ2-7; 7 bases align to TRBD1. With 7 bases clipped from V and 2 bases from J, the junction kept 9 bases outside the gene matches. The CDR3 runs to 14 residues. Germline V gene data show CDR1 as SGHRS and CDR2 as YFSETQ. The CDR3 loop reads CASGWSQGAYEQYF. CDR3 DNA sequence: TGCGCCAGCGGGTGGAGTCAGGGGGCCTACGAGCAGTACTTC.

This sequence joins TRBV19 and TRBJ2-5; 14 bases agree with TRBD2. Germline values: CDR1 LNHDA, CDR2 SQIVND (reference sequence). CDR3 size: 17 residues. J was trimmed by 5 bases and V by 5 bases; bases with no gene match: 10. The CDR3 loop reads CASSPPRLAGGWETQYF. The CDR3 nucleotides are TGTGCCAGTAGTCCCCCCCGACTAGCGGGGGGGTGGGAGACCCAGTACTTC.

This chain uses TRBV7-9 with TRBJ2-3, with TRBD2 matching over 9 bases. This CDR3 contains 17 residues. J was trimmed by 6 bases and V by 7 bases; bases with no gene match: 17. Germline V gene lookup returns CDR1 SEHNR and CDR2 FQNEAQ (reference sequence). The CDR3 DNA follows: TGTGCCAGCACCCCAGGGGCACCGGGACTAGCAAGTGATACGCAGTATTTT. It yields the protein CASTPGAPGLASDTQYF.

CDR3 sequence reads: CASSYRDRSYNEQFF. The CDR3 nucleotides read TGTGCCAGCAGCTACCGGGACAGGTCTTACAATGAGCAGTTCTTC. V is TRBV11-1 and J is TRBJ2-1; TRBD1 aligns across 8 bases. V lost 4 bases to trimming and J lost 4 bases; unmatched junction nucleotides: 6. The germline V gene encodes CDR1 SGHAT and CDR2 FQDESV (reference sequence). The CDR3 sequence is 15 residues long.

The chain uses TRBV25-1 and TRBJ2-2; 7 positions agree with TRBD2. The CDR3 loop spans 15 amino acids. With 5 bases clipped from V and 5 bases from J, the junction kept 8 bases outside the gene matches. Germline V gives CDR1 MGHDK, CDR2 SYGVNS. CDR3 DNA: TGTGCCAGCAGTCTCCCCGGCGGGGGTACCGGGGAGCTGTTTTTT. Encoded protein: CASSLPGGGTGELFF.

This clone was counted a few times. DNA of the CDR3: TGCGCCAGTGGCCCTGACAGATACTATGGCTACACCTTC. Its translation: CASGPDRYYGYTF. V is TRBV5-1 and J is TRBJ1-2; tentative D call: TRBD1 (5 bases). Trimming cost V 8 bases and J 3 bases, with 14 bases left between them. The CDR3 is made up of 13 amino acids. The germline CDR1 and CDR2 sequences are SGHRS and YFSETQ.

This chain uses TRBV6-1 with TRBJ1-4, with 11 bases fitting TRBD1. Germline V gene data show CDR1 as MNHNS and CDR2 as SASEGT. The CDR3 length is 16 residues. The V segment lost 1 base and the J segment 8 bases; nucleotides outside the gene matches: 6. The CDR3 region is CASSEGGQGAREKLFF. CDR3 bases: TGTGCCAGCAGTGAAGGCGGACAGGGGGCGAGGGAAAAACTGTTTTTT.